This T cell receptor beta chain was captured by sequencing in a study of shared clonotypes between healthy human individuals. Clones were read by immunoSEQ multiplex PCR, and TCRdb kept only the in-frame ones, dropping some. This table has approximately 2.5 million clones, about 92% appearing once. This CDR3 contains 16 residues. Germline V gene lookup returns CDR1 LNHDA and CDR2 SQIVND (reference sequence). With V trimmed by 0 bases and J by 4 bases, 5 bases remained unmatched. Sequenced input: naive CD4+ T cells sorted from blood. Subset denoted: CD45RA+ positively selected. The V and J genes are TRBV19 and TRBJ2-7, with TRBD2 matching over 11 bases. The TCR was taken from a man between 18 and 35 years old in good health. The chain's CDR3 is CASSIDTSGSAYEQYF. CDR3 DNA: TGTGCCAGTAGTATAGATACTAGCGGGAGTGCTTACGAGCAGTACTTC.